Listed below are T cell receptor beta chains from one sample, sequenced in a study of shared clonotypes between healthy human individuals. Libraries were prepared by immunoSEQ multiplex PCR; TCRdb keeps only in-frame clonotypes and omits some of them. Found here are more than 2,000,000 clones, more than 80% of them singletons; the top ten hold 0.14%. Sequencing was performed on naive CD4+ T cells sorted from blood. These receptors were taken from a man between 18 and 29 years old in good health. CDR3s include the opening cysteine and the closing phenylalanine or tryptophan. A D gene is named only where the DNA matches it firmly. The size field is filled for only some rows; it gives once, few, many or a size class.

D gene: .
J gene: TRBJ2-4
V gene: TRBV7-2
clone size: .
CDR3 DNA: TGTGCCAGCAGCTTTGGGGGTAGCAAAAACATTCAGTACTTC
CDR3 protein: CASSFGGSKNIQYF

D gene: .
J gene: TRBJ2-6
V gene: TRBV14
clone size: .
CDR3 DNA: TGTGCCAGCAGCCAAGACCACAGGGAGCCCAGCTCTGGGGCCAACGTCCTGACTTTC
CDR3 protein: CASSQDHREPSSGANVLTF

D gene: .
J gene: TRBJ2-5
V gene: TRBV30
clone size: once
CDR3 DNA: TGTGCCTGGAGTGTCGGGCAGGGTGGCGAGACCCAGTACTTC
CDR3 protein: CAWSVGQGGETQYF

D gene: TRBD2
J gene: TRBJ2-7
V gene: TRBV7-9
clone size: .
CDR3 DNA: TGTGCCAGCAGCTCGGGACTAGGCTACGAGCAGTACTTC
CDR3 protein: CASSSGLGYEQYF

D gene: TRBD1
J gene: TRBJ2-7
V gene: TRBV2
clone size: .
CDR3 DNA: TGTGCCAGCTCACCCCAGGCAGGGGGCTACGAGCAGTACTTC
CDR3 protein: CASSPQAGGYEQYF

D gene: .
J gene: TRBJ2-1
V gene: TRBV5-1
clone size: .
CDR3 DNA: TGCGCCAGCAGCCGGGCCCCCCCCAATGAGCAGTTCTTC
CDR3 protein: CASSRAPPNEQFF

D gene: .
J gene: TRBJ1-1
V gene: TRBV7-3
clone size: .
CDR3 DNA: TGTGCCAGCAGCTACCAAGGGGGAGGGTTCACTGAAGCTTTCTTT
CDR3 protein: CASSYQGGGFTEAFF

D gene: .
J gene: TRBJ2-5
V gene: TRBV6-7
clone size: .
CDR3 DNA: TGTGCCAGCAGTTACCAGGGTACCGAGACCCAGTACTTC
CDR3 protein: CASSYQGTETQYF

D gene: TRBD1
J gene: TRBJ2-7
V gene: TRBV6-5
clone size: .
CDR3 DNA: TGTGCCAGCAGATCCGGGACAGGCGGCGAGCAGTACTTC
CDR3 protein: CASRSGTGGEQYF

D gene: .
J gene: TRBJ2-2
V gene: TRBV5-1
clone size: .
CDR3 DNA: TGCGCCAGCGCCCGGGGAAATGCGAACACCGGGGAGCTGTTTTTT
CDR3 protein: CASARGNANTGELFF

D gene: .
J gene: TRBJ1-1
V gene: TRBV30
clone size: .
CDR3 DNA: TGTGCCTGGACCTTAATTAAAAGGGGGGAAGCTTTCTTT
CDR3 protein: CAWTLIKRGEAFF